This TCR beta chain was captured by sequencing in a study of beta chain features in type 1 diabetes. In the study overall: The examined sorted cells totaled 110 million or so across samples.

What was sequenced were expressed TCRB transcripts, since all of the isolated RNA had been reverse transcribed. Sequenced by immunoSEQ multiplex PCR; TCRdb stores in-frame clones only, minus some. Of about 390,000 clones in the sample, over 9% were seen once. Study-level results: A moderate, significant TCRB CDR3 shortening appeared in type 1 diabetes across four CD4+ subsets. With patients and controls alike, PCR might favor shorter templates to an equal degree.

In its sample, this clone was seen many times. The antigen is not known. Other DNA variants within this sample encode the same CDR3. Sampling consisted of one heparinised blood draw per donor, averaging around 100 mL. The CDR3 length is 13 residues. Trimming took 4 bases from V and 4 from J, leaving 8 bases between them. CDR1 is SGHAT, CDR2 FQNNGV, per germline. What was sequenced was central memory CD4+ T cells from blood. The TCR was taken from a man aged 25-45 years with type 1 diabetes. The V call is TRBV11-2, the J call TRBJ2-1, with D unresolved. CDR3 sequence: CASSSVGYNEQFF. DNA of the CDR3: TGTGCCAGCAGCTCCGTCGGGTACAATGAGCAGTTCTTC.